Below, one T cell receptor beta chain is given with its context. The method was immunoSEQ multiplex PCR; TCRdb's version includes in-frame clones alone and lacks a portion of them. Among about 41,000 clones listed, roughly 87% were seen once. The sample is drawn from a study of T cell changes during pregnancy in multiple sclerosis. V gave up 6 bases and J gave up 1 base; unmatched junction bases: 3. The germline CDR1 and CDR2 sequences are MNHEY and SVGAGI. The CDR3 covers 14 residues. The starting material was CD4+ T cells from peripheral blood mononuclear cells, obtained in the first trimester of pregnancy. The origin of this receptor is a female donor with multiple sclerosis, enrolled in a pregnancy study. The V call is TRBV6-5, the J call TRBJ1-5; 7 nucleotides match TRBD1. This CDR3 is CASSLDRSNQPQHF. CDR3 in DNA: TGTGCCAGCAGCCTGGACAGGAGCAATCAGCCCCAGCATTTT.